This is a list of T cell receptor beta chains from one sample in a study of shared T cell receptors in the human thymus. Clones were read by immunoSEQ multiplex PCR, and TCRdb kept only the in-frame ones, dropping some. The sample includes 700,000 to 750,000 clones, 70% to 90% of them seen just once. The same data also went into a second study, on human thymus T cells.

The sample taken for sequencing was thymocytes. These receptors originate from a girl in the first two years of life with a congenital heart defect. The CDR3 runs from the conserved cysteine through the conserved F or W.

v_call cdr3_aa
TRBV19 CASSPKDSYNEQFF
TRBV19 CASPGCEFSYNEQFF
TRBV9 CASSPLSLGGDRGGLTDYGYTF
TRBV6-5 CASSFYRGFYEQYF
TRBV19 CSCGGQRSTDTQYF
TRBV25-1 CASRSTPSRGRREQYF
TRBV10-2 CASRTLGGNTEAFF
TRBV29-1 CSVVRGGGDTDTQYF
TRBV5-1 CASCIAGANVLTF
TRBV20-1 CSAPLADTQYF
TRBV11-2 CASSSRPGRVTDTQYF
TRBV5-1 CASFVSSQNTEAFF
TRBV7-2 CASSEPLRRVQETQYF
TRBV29-1 CSVEGRGRNEKLFF
TRBV6-1 CASWHRGGYTF
TRBV5-1 CASSGGWESSYEQYF
TRBV5-6 CASSQHSGANEQFF